This is a list of T cell receptor beta chains from one sample in a study of blood T cells in healthy people across ages. One entry per CDR3 protein, called by TCRdb with MiXCR from the 5' RACE reads. This table holds about 1.1 million distinct CDR3 sequences, roughly two fifths found once. Input material: blood. These receptors originate from a man between 18 and 35 years old in good health. Each CDR3 is given with its conserved first and last residue. The D gene is left open where the match is weak. Where a row states a size, it is once, few, many or the class of an expanded clone; other rows omit it.

TRBV6-2/TRBV6-3,TRBJ1-2,.,TRBD1,TGTGCCAGCAGTGTTCAGGGGGCTTCTCTATATGGCTACACCTTC,CASSVQGASLYGYTF
TRBV6-1,TRBJ1-1,once,.,TGTGCCAGCAGTGTCGGAGGGTACGCTGAAGCTTTCTTT,CASSVGGYAEAFF
TRBV14,TRBJ2-3,.,TRBD2,TGTGCCAGCAGCCAAAGGGAGGGGCTTACCACAGATACGCAGTATTTT,CASSQREGLTTDTQYF
TRBV5-6,TRBJ1-2,many,TRBD1,TGTGCCAGCAGCCCTGTATCCGGGGACAGGGAGATCTATGGCTACACCTTC,CASSPVSGDREIYGYTF
TRBV27,TRBJ1-5,once,TRBD1,TGTGCCAGCAGTATCCTCGGGACAGGGGGCTTCAATCAGCCCCAGCATTTT,CASSILGTGGFNQPQHF
TRBV11-2,TRBJ2-3,.,.,TGTGCCAGCAGCTATCGGGGGGCTCCTAGCACAGATACGCAGTATTTT,CASSYRGAPSTDTQYF
TRBV10-3,TRBJ2-1,many,.,TGTGCCATCAGTGTCGGGGACAATGAGCAGTTCTTC,CAISVGDNEQFF
TRBV14,TRBJ2-5,.,TRBD1,TGTGCCAGCGGCTATACCGTGGGGACAGACCAAGAGACCCAGTACTTC,CASGYTVGTDQETQYF
TRBV15,TRBJ1-1,.,.,TGTGCCACCAGCAGGGACCCTAATATGGACACTGAAGCTTTCTTT,CATSRDPNMDTEAFF
TRBV7-8,TRBJ2-5,once,.,TGTGCCAGCAGCTTATTTAACGTAGAAGAGACCCAGTACTTC,CASSLFNVEETQYF
TRBV12-3/TRBV12-4,TRBJ2-5,few,.,TGTGCCAGCATGGACTACCGGAGGAGTGGGGCCCAGTACTTC,CASMDYRRSGAQYF
TRBV6-1,TRBJ2-7,.,.,TGTGCCAGCAGTGAAAAGGGTCAGGAGTACTTC,CASSEKGQEYF
TRBV29-1,TRBJ2-5,few,.,TGCAGCGTTTACGGTGGAGTAGCTAAAGAGACCCAGTACTTC,CSVYGGVAKETQYF
TRBV18,TRBJ2-2,.,.,TGTGCCAGCTCACCAGCCTTAAACACCGGGGAGCTGTTTTTT,CASSPALNTGELFF
TRBV10-3,TRBJ2-1,many,TRBD2,TGTGCCATCAGTGAGACGGGTAGCGGGGATGGAAATGAGCAGTTCTTC,CAISETGSGDGNEQFF